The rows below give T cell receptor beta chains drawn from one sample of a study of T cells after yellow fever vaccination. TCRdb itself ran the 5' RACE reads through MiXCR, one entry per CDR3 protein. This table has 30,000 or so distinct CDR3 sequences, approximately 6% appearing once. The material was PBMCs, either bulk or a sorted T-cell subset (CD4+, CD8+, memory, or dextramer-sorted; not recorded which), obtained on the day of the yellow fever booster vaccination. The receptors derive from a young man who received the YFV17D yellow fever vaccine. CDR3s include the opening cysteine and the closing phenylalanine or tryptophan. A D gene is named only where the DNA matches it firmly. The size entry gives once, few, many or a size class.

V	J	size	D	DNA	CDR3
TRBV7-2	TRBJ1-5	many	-	TGTGCCAGCAGCAATGGGAATCAGCCCCAGCATTTT	CASSNGNQPQHF
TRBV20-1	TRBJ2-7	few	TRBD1	TGCAGTGCCAGGTTCTTCGGGGACAGGGGTGCCTACGAGCAGTACTTC	CSARFFGDRGAYEQYF
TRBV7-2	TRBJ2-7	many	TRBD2	TGTGCCAGCAGCAGGTTGGGACTACAGTACGAGCAGTACTTC	CASSRLGLQYEQYF
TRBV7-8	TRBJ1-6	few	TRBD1	TGTGCCAGCACCGGACAGGGGTCGAGTTCACCCCTCCACTTT	CASTGQGSSSPLHF
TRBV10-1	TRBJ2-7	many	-	TGCGCCAGCAGTGACCCCGGGACTTTTAAACAGTACTTC	CASSDPGTFKQYF
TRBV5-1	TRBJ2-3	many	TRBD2	TGCGCCAGCAGCAACGGACTAGCGGAGAAAACAGATACGCAGTATTTT	CASSNGLAEKTDTQYF
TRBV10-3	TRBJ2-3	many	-	TGTGCCATCACCGGACAGGGAGGGAGCACAGATACGCAGTATTTT	CAITGQGGSTDTQYF
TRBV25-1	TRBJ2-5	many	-	TGTGCCAGCAGCAACCCCGGTCAGCCCCAAGAGACCCAGTACTTC	CASSNPGQPQETQYF
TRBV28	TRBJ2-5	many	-	TGTGCCAGCAGTCCTCTAAGACAAGAGACCCAGTACTTC	CASSPLRQETQYF
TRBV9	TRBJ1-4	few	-	TGTGCCAGCAGCGTAGAGGGCCGACCGGATGAAAAACTGTTTTTT	CASSVEGRPDEKLFF
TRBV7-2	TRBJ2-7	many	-	TGTGCCAGCAGCTCGCGGTCAAGGGCCCTCGTCGAGCAGTACTTC	CASSSRSRALVEQYF
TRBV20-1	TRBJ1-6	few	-	TGCAGTGCTAGTTGGCTAAATTCACCCCTCCACTTT	CSASWLNSPLHF
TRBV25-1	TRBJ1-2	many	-	TGTGCCAGTAAGACAGGAAGGAATGGCTACACCTTC	CASKTGRNGYTF
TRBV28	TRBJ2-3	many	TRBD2	TGTGCCAGCAGTTTGAGAAAAGGTGGACTAGCGGGAGTGGCAGATACGCAGTATTTT	CASSLRKGGLAGVADTQYF
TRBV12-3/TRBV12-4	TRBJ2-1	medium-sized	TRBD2	TGTGCCAGCAGACCCAGCGGGAGTCTACACAATGAGCAGTTCTTC	CASRPSGSLHNEQFF
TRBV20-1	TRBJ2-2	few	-	TGCAGTGCTAGTTCCCCCCTTGGTAGGGGAGACACCGGGGAGCTGTTTTTT	CSASSPLGRGDTGELFF